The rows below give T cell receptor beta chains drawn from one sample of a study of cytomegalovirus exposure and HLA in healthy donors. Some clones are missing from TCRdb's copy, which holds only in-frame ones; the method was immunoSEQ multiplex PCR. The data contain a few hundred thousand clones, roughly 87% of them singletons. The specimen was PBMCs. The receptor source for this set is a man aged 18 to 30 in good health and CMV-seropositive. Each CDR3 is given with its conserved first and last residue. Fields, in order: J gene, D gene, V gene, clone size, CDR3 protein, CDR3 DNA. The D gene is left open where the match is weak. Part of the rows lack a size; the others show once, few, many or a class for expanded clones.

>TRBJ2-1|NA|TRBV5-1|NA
CASSLESSSYNEQFF
TGCGCCAGCAGCTTGGAAAGTAGCTCCTACAATGAGCAGTTCTTC
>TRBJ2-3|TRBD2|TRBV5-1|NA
CASSPSGRDTDTQYF
TGCGCCAGCAGCCCTAGCGGGAGAGACACAGATACGCAGTATTTT
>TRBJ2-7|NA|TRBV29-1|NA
CSVAASSYEQYF
TGCAGCGTTGCCGCCTCCTCCTACGAGCAGTACTTC
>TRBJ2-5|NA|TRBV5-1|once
CASSLQGQETQYF
TGCGCCAGCAGCCTCCAGGGCCAAGAGACCCAGTACTTC
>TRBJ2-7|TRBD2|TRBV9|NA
CASSPMGGLLGDEQYF
TGTGCCAGCAGCCCCATGGGAGGGCTACTAGGTGACGAGCAGTACTTC
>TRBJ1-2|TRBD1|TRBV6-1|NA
CASSVKGATGYTF
TGTGCCAGCAGTGTGAAGGGGGCGACAGGCTACACCTTC
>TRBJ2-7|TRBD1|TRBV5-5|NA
CASSFRDRSYEQYF
TGTGCCAGCAGCTTCCGGGACAGGAGCTACGAGCAGTACTTC
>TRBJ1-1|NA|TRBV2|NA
CASRGDASPGAFF
TGTGCCAGCAGGGGCGACGCGTCCCCTGGGGCTTTCTTT
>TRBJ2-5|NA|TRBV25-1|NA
CASSASQETQYF
TGTGCCAGCAGTGCCAGCCAAGAGACCCAGTACTTC
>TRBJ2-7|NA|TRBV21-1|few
CASSRAGGPYEQYF
TGTGCCAGCAGCAGAGCGGGAGGGCCCTACGAGCAGTACTTC
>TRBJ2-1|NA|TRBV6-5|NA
CASSYGGEQFF
TGTGCCAGCAGTTACGGGGGTGAGCAGTTCTTC
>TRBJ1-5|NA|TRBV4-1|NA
CASSQGGRQPQHF
TGCGCCAGCAGCCAAGGGGGGCGTCAGCCCCAGCATTTT
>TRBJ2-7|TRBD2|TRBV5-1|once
CASSSAGGRNIAYEQYF
TGCGCCAGCAGCTCCGCGGGGGGACGGAATATAGCCTACGAGCAGTACTTC
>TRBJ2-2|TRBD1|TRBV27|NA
CASSFRDRANTGELFF
TGTGCCAGCAGTTTCCGGGACAGGGCGAACACCGGGGAGCTGTTTTTT
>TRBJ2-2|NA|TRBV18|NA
CASSPLGPGELFF
TGTGCCAGCTCCCCGTTGGGCCCTGGGGAGCTGTTTTTT
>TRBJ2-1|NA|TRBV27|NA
CASRWTDNYNEQFF
TGTGCCAGCAGATGGACAGACAACTACAATGAGCAGTTCTTC
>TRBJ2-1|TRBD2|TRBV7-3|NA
CASSQGLAHNEQFF
TGTGCCAGCAGCCAGGGACTAGCGCACAATGAGCAGTTCTTC
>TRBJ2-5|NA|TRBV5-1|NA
CASSTTAGTTYQETQYF
TGCGCCAGCAGCACGACTGCCGGGACGACCTACCAAGAGACCCAGTACTTC
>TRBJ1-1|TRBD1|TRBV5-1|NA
CASRTGGETEAFF
TGCGCCAGCAGAACAGGGGGCGAGACTGAAGCTTTCTTT
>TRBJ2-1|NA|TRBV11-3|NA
CASSLVGGHEQFF
TGTGCCAGCAGCTTAGTGGGGGGCCATGAGCAGTTCTTC
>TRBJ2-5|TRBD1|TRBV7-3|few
CASSLRQGDTETQYF
TGTGCCAGCAGCTTAAGGCAGGGGGATACAGAGACCCAGTACTTC
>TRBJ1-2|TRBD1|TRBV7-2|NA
CASSSKQGAGGYTF
TGTGCCAGCAGCTCCAAGCAGGGGGCGGGTGGCTACACCTTC
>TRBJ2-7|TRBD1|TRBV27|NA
CASTDRVGEQYF
TGTGCCAGCACGGACAGGGTGGGTGAGCAGTACTTC
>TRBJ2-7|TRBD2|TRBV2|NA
CASSQLASQYF
TGTGCCAGCAGCCAACTAGCGTCGCAGTACTTC
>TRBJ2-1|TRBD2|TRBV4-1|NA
CASSQEGARGAGVNEQFF
TGCGCCAGCAGCCAAGAAGGGGCCCGGGGAGCGGGAGTCAATGAGCAGTTCTTC
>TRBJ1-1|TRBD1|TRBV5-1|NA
CASSQGQGVMNTEAFF
TGCGCCAGCAGCCAGGGACAGGGGGTGATGAACACTGAAGCTTTCTTT
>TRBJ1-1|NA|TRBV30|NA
CAWSVLGAGDTEAFF
TGTGCCTGGAGTGTACTCGGGGCTGGGGACACTGAAGCTTTCTTT
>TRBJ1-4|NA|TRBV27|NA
CASSLSRNEKLFF
TGTGCCAGCAGTTTATCAAGGAATGAAAAACTGTTTTTT
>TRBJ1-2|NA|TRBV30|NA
CAWSGPYRGNYGYTF
TGTGCCTGGAGCGGTCCTTATCGGGGAAACTATGGCTACACCTTC
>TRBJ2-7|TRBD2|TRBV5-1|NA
CASSLAWKTSGTYEQYF
TGCGCCAGCAGCTTGGCCTGGAAGACTAGCGGGACCTACGAGCAGTACTTC
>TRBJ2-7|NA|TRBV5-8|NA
CASTLLGGSYEQYF
TGTGCCAGCACCCTCCTCGGGGGCTCCTACGAGCAGTACTTC
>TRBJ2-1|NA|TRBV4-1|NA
CASSQGLVSYNEQFF
TGCGCCAGCAGCCAAGGTCTAGTTTCTTACAATGAGCAGTTCTTC
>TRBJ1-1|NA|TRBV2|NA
CASSEFMNTEAFF
TGTGCCAGCAGTGAGTTCATGAACACTGAAGCTTTCTTT
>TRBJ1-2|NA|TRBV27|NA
CASSKGPGFYGYTF
TGTGCCAGCAGTAAGGGGCCTGGGTTCTATGGCTACACCTTC
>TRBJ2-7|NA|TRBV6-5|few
CASTGGAYEQYF
TGTGCCAGCACCGGAGGTGCCTACGAGCAGTACTTC
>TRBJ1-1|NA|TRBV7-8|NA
CASSLDFRQMNTEAFF
TGTGCCAGCAGCTTAGACTTTAGGCAGATGAACACTGAAGCTTTCTTT
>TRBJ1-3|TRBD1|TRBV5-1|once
CASSSTGEGNTIYF
TGCGCCAGCAGCTCGACAGGGGAAGGAAACACCATATATTTT
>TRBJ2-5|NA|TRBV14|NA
CASSQIQETQYF
TGTGCCAGCAGCCAGATCCAAGAGACCCAGTACTTC
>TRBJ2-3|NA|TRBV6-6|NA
CASSLLFLKSTDTQYF
TGTGCCAGCAGCCTCCTTTTTTTAAAGAGCACAGATACGCAGTATTTT
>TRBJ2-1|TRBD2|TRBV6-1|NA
CASSEWGGGPSYNEQFF
TGTGCCAGCAGTGAATGGGGGGGTGGTCCCTCCTACAATGAGCAGTTCTTC
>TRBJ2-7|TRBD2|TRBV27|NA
CASSLHGRVYEQYF
TGTGCCAGCAGTTTGCACGGGAGGGTTTACGAGCAGTACTTC
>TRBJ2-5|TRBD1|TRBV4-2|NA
CASSPRAVGQGEETQYF
TGTGCCAGCAGCCCTAGGGCCGTGGGACAGGGGGAAGAGACCCAGTACTTC
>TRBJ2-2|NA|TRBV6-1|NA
CASSEVSPGELFF
TGTGCCAGCAGTGAAGTGTCCCCCGGGGAGCTGTTTTTT
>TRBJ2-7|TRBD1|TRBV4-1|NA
CASSQGFKGAPYEQYF
TGCGCCAGCAGCCAAGGTTTTAAGGGGGCCCCCTACGAGCAGTACTTC
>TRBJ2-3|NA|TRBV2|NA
CASSPGVSTDTQYF
TGTGCCAGCAGTCCAGGGGTCAGCACAGATACGCAGTATTTT
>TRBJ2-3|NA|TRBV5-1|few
CASSLKGLGDTQYF
TGCGCCAGCAGCTTGAAGGGTTTGGGAGATACGCAGTATTTT
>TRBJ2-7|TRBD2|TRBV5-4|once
CASSSGLANYEQYF
TGTGCCAGCAGCTCCGGACTAGCTAACTACGAGCAGTACTTC
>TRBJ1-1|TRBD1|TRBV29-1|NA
CSVLTGEGTEAFF
TGCAGCGTGTTAACAGGGGAAGGCACTGAAGCTTTCTTT
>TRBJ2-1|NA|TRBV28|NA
CASSSIRDLGNEQFF
TGTGCCAGCAGTTCGATCCGGGATCTGGGCAATGAGCAGTTCTTC